Given below is one T cell receptor beta chain in context. Its target is not known. Here immunoSEQ multiplex PCR was the method, and the copy in TCRdb shows in-frame clones only, minus some. The repertoire holds 98,000 or so clones, 95% seen once, with 0.67% in the top ten. These data are taken from a study of cytomegalovirus exposure and HLA in healthy donors. Background on the study: The same platform as the 650 to 700 first-cohort repertoires was used for the 95 to 150 validation repertoires, a later analysis reported. Study results and limitations: In vitro confirmation showed a few CMV-associated chains to be CMV antigen specific. Researchers catalogued roughly 150 TCR beta chains as cytomegalovirus-associated.

Germline-derived CDR1 and CDR2 are SGHKS and YYEKEE (reference sequence). V lost 3 bases, J lost 2 bases, and 12 bases lay in between. The CDR3 is 14 residues long. The receptor's source is a woman aged 18-29 years in good health and CMV-seronegative. The sample taken for sequencing was PBMCs. This chain connects TRBV5-5 to TRBJ2-7; tentative D call: TRBD2 (6 bases). CDR3 sequence: CASSWGGTTYEQYF. CDR3 in DNA: TGTGCCAGCAGCTGGGGAGGAACGACCTACGAGCAGTACTTC.